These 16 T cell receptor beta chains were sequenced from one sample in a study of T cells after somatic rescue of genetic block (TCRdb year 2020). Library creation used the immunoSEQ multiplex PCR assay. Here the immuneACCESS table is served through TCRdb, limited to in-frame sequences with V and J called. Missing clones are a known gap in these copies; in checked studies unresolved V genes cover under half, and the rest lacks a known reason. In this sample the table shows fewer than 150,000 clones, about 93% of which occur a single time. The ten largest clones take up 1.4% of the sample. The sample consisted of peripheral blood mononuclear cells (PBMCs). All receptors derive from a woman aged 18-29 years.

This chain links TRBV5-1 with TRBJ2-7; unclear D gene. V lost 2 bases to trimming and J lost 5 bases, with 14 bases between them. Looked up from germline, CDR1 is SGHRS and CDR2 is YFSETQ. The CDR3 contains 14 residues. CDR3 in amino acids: CASSLGAPPDEQYF. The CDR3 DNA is TGCGCCAGCAGCTTAGGAGCCCCGCCGGACGAGCAGTACTTC.

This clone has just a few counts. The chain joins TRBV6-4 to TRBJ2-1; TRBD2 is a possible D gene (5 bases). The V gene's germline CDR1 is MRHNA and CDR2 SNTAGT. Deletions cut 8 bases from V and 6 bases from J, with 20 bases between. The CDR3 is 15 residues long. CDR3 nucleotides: TGTGCCAGCTCGGAGGCTCCCATAGCCCCCAATGAGCAGTTCTTC. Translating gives CASSEAPIAPNEQFF.

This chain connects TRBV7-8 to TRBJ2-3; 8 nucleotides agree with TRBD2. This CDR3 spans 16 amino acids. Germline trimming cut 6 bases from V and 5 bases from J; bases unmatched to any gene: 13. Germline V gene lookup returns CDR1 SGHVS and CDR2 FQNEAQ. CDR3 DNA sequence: TGTGCCAGCAGGAAGACGGGGGGGCCGGTTGAAGATACGCAGTATTTT. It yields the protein CASRKTGGPVEDTQYF. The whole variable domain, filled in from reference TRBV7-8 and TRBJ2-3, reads GAGVSQSPRYKVAKRGQDVALRCDPISGHVSLFWYQQALGQGPEFLTYFQNEAQLDKSGLPSDRFFAERPEGSVSTLKIQRTQQEDSAVYLCASRKTGGPVEDTQYFGPGTRLTVL.

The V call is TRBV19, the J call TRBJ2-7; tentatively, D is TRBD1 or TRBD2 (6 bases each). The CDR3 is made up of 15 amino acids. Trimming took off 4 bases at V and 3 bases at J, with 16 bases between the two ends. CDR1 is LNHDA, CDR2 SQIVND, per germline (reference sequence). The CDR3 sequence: CASSKGDSSSYEQYF. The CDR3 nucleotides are TGTGCCAGTAGTAAGGGGGACTCGTCCAGCTACGAGCAGTACTTC. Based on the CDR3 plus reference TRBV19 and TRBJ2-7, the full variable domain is DGGITQSPKYLFRKEGQNVTLSCEQNLNHDAMYWYRQDPGQGLRLIYYSQIVNDFQKGDIAEGYSVSREKKESFPLTVTSAQKNPTAFYLCASSKGDSSSYEQYFGPGTRLTVT.

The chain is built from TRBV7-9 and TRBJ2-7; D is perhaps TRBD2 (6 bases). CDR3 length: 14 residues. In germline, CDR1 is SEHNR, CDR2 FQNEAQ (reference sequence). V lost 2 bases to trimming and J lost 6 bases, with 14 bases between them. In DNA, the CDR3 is TGTGCCAGCAGCTTACTTTCACTAGCTAGCGAGCAGTACTTC. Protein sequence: CASSLLSLASEQYF.

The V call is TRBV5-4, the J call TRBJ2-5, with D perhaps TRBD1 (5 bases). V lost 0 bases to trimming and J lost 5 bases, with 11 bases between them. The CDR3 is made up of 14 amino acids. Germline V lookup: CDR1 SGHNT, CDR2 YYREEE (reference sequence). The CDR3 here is CASSLEGARETQYF. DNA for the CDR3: TGTGCCAGCAGCTTGGAAGGGGCGCGGGAGACCCAGTACTTC.

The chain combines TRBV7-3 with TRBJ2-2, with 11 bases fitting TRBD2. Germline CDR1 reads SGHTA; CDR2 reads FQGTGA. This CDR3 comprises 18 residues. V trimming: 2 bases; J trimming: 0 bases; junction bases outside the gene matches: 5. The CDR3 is CASSLPLAGAANTGELFF. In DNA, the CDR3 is TGTGCCAGCAGCTTACCACTAGCGGGGGCCGCGAACACCGGGGAGCTGTTTTTT.

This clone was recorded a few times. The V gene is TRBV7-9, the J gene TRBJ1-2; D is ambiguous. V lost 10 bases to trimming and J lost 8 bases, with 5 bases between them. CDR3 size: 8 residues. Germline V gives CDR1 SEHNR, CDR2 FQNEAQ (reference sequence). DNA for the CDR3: TGTGCCACCCAGGGCTACACCTTC. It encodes CATQGYTF.

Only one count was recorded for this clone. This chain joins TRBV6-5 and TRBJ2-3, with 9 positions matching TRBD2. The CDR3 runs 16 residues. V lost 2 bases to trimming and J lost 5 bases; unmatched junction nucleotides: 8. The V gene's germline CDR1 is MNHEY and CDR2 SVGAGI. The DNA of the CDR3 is TGTGCCAGCAGTTACGGGAGCGGGGGGCGGAAAGATACGCAGTATTTT. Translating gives CASSYGSGGRKDTQYF.

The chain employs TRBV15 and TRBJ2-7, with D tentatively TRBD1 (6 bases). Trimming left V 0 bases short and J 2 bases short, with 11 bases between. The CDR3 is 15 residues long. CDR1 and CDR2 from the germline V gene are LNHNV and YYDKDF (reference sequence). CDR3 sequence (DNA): TGTGCCACCAGCAGAGATGATGGGACAACCTACGAGCAGTACTTC. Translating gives CATSRDDGTTYEQYF.

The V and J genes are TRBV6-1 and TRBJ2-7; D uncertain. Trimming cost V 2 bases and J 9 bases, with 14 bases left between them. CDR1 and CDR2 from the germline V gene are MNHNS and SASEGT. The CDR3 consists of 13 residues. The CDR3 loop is CASSELRAWGQYF. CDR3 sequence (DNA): TGTGCCAGCAGTGAACTTCGGGCCTGGGGGCAGTACTTC.

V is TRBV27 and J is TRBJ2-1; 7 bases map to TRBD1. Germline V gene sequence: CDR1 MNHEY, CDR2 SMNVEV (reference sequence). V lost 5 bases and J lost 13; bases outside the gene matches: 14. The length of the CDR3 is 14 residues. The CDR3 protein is CASSPLQGPLHQFF. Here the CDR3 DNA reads TGTGCCAGCAGTCCACTACAGGGGCCCTTACATCAGTTCTTC.

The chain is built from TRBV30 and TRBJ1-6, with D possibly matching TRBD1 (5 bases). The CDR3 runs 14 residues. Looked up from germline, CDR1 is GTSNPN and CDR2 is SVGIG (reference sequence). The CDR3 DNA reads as TGTGCATGGGACCGAACAAAAATAGATTCACCCCTCCACTTT. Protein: CAWDRTKIDSPLHF.

The CDR3 region has the DNA TGTGCCAGCAGTTCCCGGACTAGCGGGGGCACCGGGGAGCTGTTTTTT. It yields the protein CASSSRTSGGTGELFF. V gene TRBV6-5 combines with J gene TRBJ2-2; 13 bases agree with TRBD2. V lost 4 bases to trimming and J lost 4 bases; unmatched junction nucleotides: 3. Germline V gene sequence: CDR1 MNHEY, CDR2 SVGAGI. The CDR3 length is 16 residues.

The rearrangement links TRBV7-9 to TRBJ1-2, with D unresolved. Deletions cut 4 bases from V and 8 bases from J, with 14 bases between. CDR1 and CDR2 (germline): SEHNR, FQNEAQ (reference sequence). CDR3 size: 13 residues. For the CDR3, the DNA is TGTGCCAGCAGCTCCCCCCGAGGGTTGGGCTACACCTTC. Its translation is CASSSPRGLGYTF.

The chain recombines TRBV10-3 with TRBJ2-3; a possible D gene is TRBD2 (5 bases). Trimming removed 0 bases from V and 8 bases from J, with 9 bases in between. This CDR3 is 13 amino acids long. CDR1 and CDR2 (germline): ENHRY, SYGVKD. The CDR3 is CAISESRTSTQYF. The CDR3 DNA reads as TGTGCCATCAGTGAGTCCCGGACTTCTACGCAGTATTTT.